These 20 T cell receptor beta chains were sequenced from one sample in a study of T cell responses to AZD1222 COVID-19 vaccine. Sequencing used immunoSEQ multiplex PCR; TCRdb keeps in-frame clones, though not all of them. In the table there are under 150,000 clones, roughly 92% of which are singletons. Material: peripheral blood, obtained 28 days after the second AZD1222 dose. The receptors derive from an adult who received the AZD1222 COVID-19 vaccine.

The chain links TRBV10-3 to TRBJ2-2; 7 bases match TRBD2. The junction had 4 bases not matched to a gene; V was cut back by 8 bases and J by 7 bases. The CDR3 covers 12 residues. In germline, CDR1 is ENHRY, CDR2 SYGVKD. CDR3 sequence (DNA): TGTGCCATCGAGCGGGGCCACGGGGAGCTGTTTTTT. Amino acid sequence: CAIERGHGELFF.

The rearrangement joins TRBV3-1 (or the pseudogene TRBV3-2) to TRBJ2-2, with D perhaps matching TRBD2 (5 bases). Germline assignment: CDR1 LGHDT and CDR2 YNNKEL (reference sequence). The CDR3 extends over 15 amino acids. V was trimmed by 7 bases and J by 5 bases, leaving 17 bases between them. CDR3 amino acids: CASTPSGIRTGELFF. The CDR3 nucleotides read TGTGCCAGCACCCCCTCGGGAATTAGGACCGGGGAGCTGTTTTTT.

This rearrangement joins TRBV30 to TRBJ2-1, with TRBD1 matching 9 bases. Looked up from germline, CDR1 is GTSNPN and CDR2 is SVGIG (reference sequence). The ends lost 1 base at V and 6 bases at J; junction bases unmatched: 7. There are 15 residues in the CDR3. This CDR3 reads CAWSAGQGWPNEQFF. The CDR3 DNA reads as TGTGCCTGGAGTGCCGGACAGGGGTGGCCCAATGAGCAGTTCTTC.

The V call is TRBV20-1, the J call TRBJ1-1; D not resolved. Trimming took 5 bases from V and 4 from J, leaving 8 bases between them. Germline V lookup: CDR1 DFQATT, CDR2 SNEGSKA (reference sequence). The CDR3 has 11 residues. The chain's CDR3 is CSAGYGTEAFF. The CDR3 bases are TGCAGTGCTGGTTATGGCACTGAAGCTTTCTTT.

The chain employs TRBV30 and TRBJ2-5; D gene unclear. The ends were cut back, 7 bases at V and 4 bases at J, with 10 bases in the middle. This CDR3 spans 11 amino acids. CDR1 is GTSNPN and CDR2 is SVGIG in the germline V gene (reference sequence). The CDR3: CAFLIGETQYF. The CDR3 nucleotides are TGTGCCTTCCTAATCGGAGAGACCCAGTACTTC.

The V and J genes are TRBV7-8 and TRBJ2-7; possibly TRBD1 or TRBD2 for D (6 bases each). Germline V gene sequence: CDR1 SGHVS, CDR2 FQNEAQ. V dropped 8 bases and J dropped 7 bases, with 27 bases sitting between them. There are 16 residues in the CDR3. As DNA, the CDR3 is TGTGCCAGCGGAGCGTATATAGGGGGGCGAGATGGGGAGCAGTACTTC. Translating it yields CASGAYIGGRDGEQYF.

The V call is TRBV30, the J call TRBJ2-1; TRBD2 might be the D (5 bases). The V end was cut by 0 bases, the J end by 9 bases, with 12 bases between. From germline, CDR1 is GTSNPN and CDR2 SVGIG (reference sequence). This CDR3 has 13 residues. The CDR3, as DNA: TGTGCCTGGAGTGTAAGTGGGAGTTCTGAGCAGTTCTTC. Its translation is CAWSVSGSSEQFF. Drawing the rest from reference TRBV30 and TRBJ2-1, the complete variable domain is SQTIHQWPATLVQPVGSPLSLECTVEGTSNPNLYWYRQAAGRGLQLLFYSVGIGQISSEVPQNLSASRPQDRQFILSSKKLLLSDSGFYLCAWSVSGSSEQFFGPGTRLTVL.

This chain joins TRBV6-4 and TRBJ2-2; 10 positions match TRBD2. Germline V gene data show CDR1 as MRHNA and CDR2 as SNTAGT. This CDR3 is built from 16 residues. With 0 bases clipped from V and 5 bases from J, the junction kept 3 bases outside the gene matches. The CDR3 region has the DNA TGTGCCAGCAGTGACTCGCTAGCGGGAGCTACCGGGGAGCTGTTTTTT. Translated, it gives CASSDSLAGATGELFF.

The rearrangement links TRBV10-3 to TRBJ1-2, with a weak D call TRBD1 (6 bases). V lost 6 bases to trimming and J lost 4 bases, with 27 bases between them. The CDR3 loop spans 18 amino acids. Germline loops: CDR1 ENHRY, CDR2 SYGVKD. The DNA for the CDR3 is TGTGCCATCAGGAAGGGGGGGGCTTTCTCCGAAGAGGGCTATGGCTACACCTTC. It is translated as CAIRKGGAFSEEGYGYTF.

This CDR3 is CASSRGWNTEAFF. DNA of the CDR3: TGTGCCAGCAGCCGTGGATGGAACACTGAAGCTTTCTTT. V usage is TRBV7-2 and J usage is TRBJ1-1; D gene unclear. The germline gives CDR1 SGHTA, CDR2 FQGNSA. The V end was cut by 5 bases, the J end by 1 base, with 8 bases between. The CDR3 contains 13 residues.

The chain carries TRBV7-6 and TRBJ1-1, with unresolved D. CDR1 and CDR2 from the germline V gene are SGHVS and FNYEAQ. This CDR3 is 15 amino acids long. Trimming took off 6 bases at V and 0 bases at J, with 14 bases between the two ends. DNA for the CDR3: TGTGCCAGCAGTTCTACGACGGATGTGAACACTGAAGCTTTCTTT. Protein sequence: CASSSTTDVNTEAFF.

CDR3 coding DNA: TGTGCCAGCAGTGATTATGCCGGGTTGTTGGAGACCCAGTACTTC. This translates into CASSDYAGLLETQYF. This rearrangement joins TRBV2 to TRBJ2-5, with D unclear. The CDR3 has 15 residues. CDR1 is SNHLY and CDR2 is FYNNEI in the germline V gene. Trimming removed 3 bases at V and 5 bases at J, with 16 bases between.

This sequence joins TRBV28 and TRBJ2-1; 9 bases line up with TRBD2. J was trimmed by 6 bases and V by 3 bases; bases with no gene match: 6. Germline V gene lookup returns CDR1 MDHEN and CDR2 SYDVKM. The CDR3 length is 15 residues. CDR3 protein: CASSLGSGSFNEQFF. CDR3 coding DNA: TGTGCCAGCAGTTTGGGTAGCGGGAGTTTCAATGAGCAGTTCTTC. The complete variable domain, with remaining parts taken from reference TRBV28 and TRBJ2-1, reads DVKVTQSSRYLVKRTGEKVFLECVQDMDHENMFWYRQDPGLGLRLIYFSYDVKMKEKGDIPEGYSVSREKKERFSLILESASTNQTSMYLCASSLGSGSFNEQFFGPGTRLTVL.

The chain links TRBV7-9 to TRBJ2-7, with 8 bases matching TRBD1. The CDR3 consists of 11 residues. Germline V CDR1 and CDR2: SEHNR, FQNEAQ (reference sequence). V shed 5 bases and J 7 bases; nucleotides not matched to a gene: 1. The DNA for the CDR3 is TGTGCCAGCAGCCGACAGGGGGAGCAGTACTTC. It is translated as CASSRQGEQYF.

This clone was picked up one time. The genes are TRBV5-1 and TRBJ2-3; D remains unclear. Germline V gene sequence: CDR1 SGHRS, CDR2 YFSETQ. Trimming took 5 bases from V and 7 from J, leaving 17 bases between them. The CDR3 length is 14 residues. CDR3 loop: CASRGKGIVNTQYF. CDR3 bases: TGCGCCAGCAGAGGAAAAGGGATTGTGAATACGCAGTATTTT.

This chain links TRBV12-5 with TRBJ1-3; D is unclear. This CDR3 has 16 residues. CDR1 is LGHNT and CDR2 is FRNRAP in the germline V gene. Trimming stripped 6 bases from V and 4 bases from J, with 19 bases between. The CDR3 protein is CASGPQLRKTGNTIYF. The CDR3 nucleotides read TGTGCTAGTGGCCCACAGCTTAGGAAAACAGGAAACACCATATATTTT.

The gene calls are TRBV20-1 and TRBJ2-1, with a tentative D call TRBD2 (5 bases). The CDR3 length is 14 residues. Trimming left V 3 bases short and J 0 bases short, with 9 bases between. Germline CDR1 reads DFQATT; CDR2 reads SNEGSKA (reference sequence). CDR3 sequence: CSASKRSSYNEQFF. CDR3 DNA: TGCAGTGCTAGTAAGCGGAGCTCCTACAATGAGCAGTTCTTC.

The rearrangement joins TRBV28 to TRBJ1-4; 8 bases are shared with TRBD1. Trimming cost V 3 bases and J 8 bases; bases outside gene matches: 8. CDR3 size: 15 residues. CDR1 is MDHEN, CDR2 SYDVKM, per germline. CDR3 residues: CASSFGQGVREKLFF. The CDR3 nucleotides are TGTGCCAGCAGTTTCGGACAGGGCGTCCGAGAAAAACTGTTTTTT.

The gene calls are TRBV18 and TRBJ2-5; 12 nucleotides agree with TRBD1. CDR3 size: 15 residues. The V and J ends lost 3 bases and 4 bases, in that order; junction bases with no gene match: 3. Germline V gene data show CDR1 as KGHSH and CDR2 as LQKENI. The CDR3 spells CASSPGTGGRETQYF. CDR3 nucleotide sequence: TGTGCCAGCTCACCGGGGACAGGGGGCCGAGAGACCCAGTACTTC.

This sequence joins TRBV30 and TRBJ2-1; 8 positions agree with TRBD2. Germline V gene sequence: CDR1 GTSNPN, CDR2 SVGIG (reference sequence). V was pared by 5 bases and J by 4 bases, with 7 bases of the junction left unmatched. The CDR3 consists of 14 residues. CDR3 residues: CAWGLAGGYNEQFF. CDR3 sequence (DNA): TGTGCCTGGGGCCTAGCGGGTGGTTACAATGAGCAGTTCTTC.